Each of the 7 T cell receptor beta chains below was sequenced from the same sample in a study of cytomegalovirus exposure and HLA in healthy donors. PCR employed 60 Vbeta and 13 Jbeta primers. TCRdb keeps only in-frame clones here, not all; method: immunoSEQ multiplex PCR. Of 150,000 to 200,000 clones in the sample, roughly 87% are singletons; the top ten hold approximately 0.23%. Sequences were obtained from PBMCs. Receptors originate from a girl under three years old in good health and CMV-seronegative.

The chain has TRBV4-3 and TRBJ2-7; possible D gene TRBD2, 5 bases. The V end lost 3 bases, the J end lost 3 bases, and 9 bases lay between the germline ends. Germline V gene lookup returns CDR1 LGHNA and CDR2 YSLEER. The CDR3 spans 13 residues. CDR3 DNA sequence: TGCGCCAGCAGCCAGTATCGGGGCTACGAGCAGTACTTC. Translated, it gives CASSQYRGYEQYF.

The rearrangement uses TRBV10-3 and TRBJ2-7; possibly TRBD1 for D (5 bases). The CDR3 runs 12 residues. V lost 1 base, J lost 7 bases, and 8 bases lay in between. Germline CDR1 and CDR2: ENHRY and SYGVKD. CDR3 sequence reads: CAISELGVEQYF. The CDR3 region has the DNA TGTGCCATCAGTGAGTTAGGGGTAGAGCAGTACTTC.

V and J are TRBV7-2 and TRBJ2-4, with 7 bases lining up with TRBD1. Unmatched junction bases numbered 9, after V lost 0 bases and J lost 4 bases. This CDR3 contains 17 residues. Looked up from germline, CDR1 is SGHTA and CDR2 is FQGNSA. The CDR3 sequence: CASSLATTGMTKNIQYF. The CDR3 DNA follows: TGTGCCAGCAGCTTAGCGACGACAGGGATGACAAAAAACATTCAGTACTTC.

The rearrangement uses TRBV11-3 and TRBJ2-3, with TRBD1 identical over 7 bases. Per the germline V gene, CDR1 is SGHNT and CDR2 is YENEEA. The CDR3 sequence is 16 residues long. With 7 bases clipped from V and 0 bases from J, the junction kept 10 bases outside the gene matches. The CDR3 DNA sequence: TGTGCCAGCATTAGGGACAGCTATGATAGCACAGATACGCAGTATTTT. Translating it yields CASIRDSYDSTDTQYF.

The J gene is TRBJ2-3, the V gene TRBV5-3, with TRBD1 matching over 9 bases. TRBV5-3 is an open reading frame, and its role is uncertain. CDR3 size: 15 residues. V trimming: 1 base; J trimming: 4 bases; junction bases outside the gene matches: 4. The CDR3 loop reads CARSLWGQGPDTQYF. In DNA form, the CDR3 reads TGTGCCAGAAGCTTGTGGGGACAGGGCCCAGATACGCAGTATTTT.

The chain joins TRBV5-4 to TRBJ2-1; TRBD2 matches at 7 bases. The junction had 9 bases not matched to a gene; V was cut back by 4 bases and J by 2 bases. The CDR3 consists of 16 residues. The germline CDR1 and CDR2 sequences are SGHNT and YYREEE (reference sequence). The CDR3, as DNA: TGTGCCAGCAGCGGCTTTCTCGCGGGAGCCTACAATGAGCAGTTCTTC. It translates to CASSGFLAGAYNEQFF.

J is TRBJ2-2 and V is TRBV10-2, with 11 bases identical to TRBD1. The CDR3 is 17 amino acids. Germline CDR1 reads WSHSY; CDR2 reads SAAADI. V trimming: 8 bases; J trimming: 0 bases; junction bases outside the gene matches: 8. CDR3 region: CASAYTGQGANTGELFF. CDR3 bases: TGCGCCAGCGCCTATACGGGACAGGGGGCGAACACCGGGGAGCTGTTTTTT.